Presented here are 28 T cell receptor beta chains from one specimen sequenced in a study of T-cell memory formation after mild COVID-19. TCRdb reanalysed the 5' RACE reads using MiXCR and keeps one entry per CDR3 protein. Among 400,000 or so distinct CDR3 sequences, around 19% were seen once, and the ten largest hold roughly 8.4%. The sequenced sample was PBMCs or a T cell subset sorted from them (not recorded which). These receptors came from an adult woman who had mild COVID-19 (a few samples of this study predate the infection). Cell type and time point are not known.

Only a few counts were recorded for this clonotype. One end of the junction fails to match germline, which may point to a read error. The chain carries TRBV29-1 and TRBJ2-3; 13 nucleotides match TRBD2. This CDR3 spans 17 amino acids. From germline, CDR1 is SQVTM and CDR2 ANQGSEA. The CDR3 sequence: CSLEGLGLAGEADTQYF. In nucleotides, the CDR3 is TGCAGCCTTGAAGGACTCGGACTAGCGGGAGAAGCAGATACGCAGTATTTT.

This clonotype turned up a few times. The chain recombines TRBV7-9 with TRBJ2-2; TRBD1 or TRBD2 may be the D gene (5 bases each). V lost 2 bases and J lost 0, with 10 bases in between. This CDR3 comprises 16 residues. CDR1 is SEHNR and CDR2 is FQNEAQ in the germline V gene (reference sequence). Here the CDR3 reads CASSLIGAANTGELFF. The CDR3 coding sequence is TGTGCCAGCAGCTTAATCGGGGCGGCGAACACCGGGGAGCTGTTTTTT. Drawing the rest from reference TRBV7-9 and TRBJ2-2, the complete variable domain is DTGVSQNPRHKITKRGQNVTFRCDPISEHNRLYWYRQTLGQGPEFLTYFQNEAQLEKSRLLSDRFSAERPKGSFSTLEIQRTEQGDSAMYLCASSLIGAANTGELFFGEGSRLTVL.

The chain employs TRBV19 and TRBJ2-1, with TRBD2 matching 10 bases. Looked up from germline, CDR1 is LNHDA and CDR2 is SQIVND (reference sequence). The junction had 7 bases not matched to a gene; V was cut back by 3 bases and J by 8 bases. The CDR3 runs to 15 residues. CDR3: CASSIRAGGPDEQFF. In nucleotides, the CDR3 is TGTGCCAGTAGTATCCGAGCGGGGGGGCCGGATGAGCAGTTCTTC.

In its sample, this clonotype was seen a few times. The chain recombines TRBV11-3 with TRBJ2-3; 9 nucleotides align to TRBD2. The V segment lost 5 bases and the J segment 4 bases; nucleotides outside the gene matches: 7. CDR1 and CDR2 from the germline V gene are SGHNT and YENEEA. The CDR3 is made up of 15 amino acids. The chain's CDR3 is CASSLYSGGPDTQYF. The DNA of the CDR3 is TGTGCCAGCAGCCTCTATAGCGGGGGACCAGATACGCAGTATTTT.

This clonotype has a handful of counts. The J gene is TRBJ2-1, the V gene TRBV7-3, with 7 bases aligning to TRBD2. Trimming removed 5 bases from V and 9 bases from J; junction bases left unmatched: 10. Germline CDR1 is SGHTA and CDR2 is FQGTGA. There are 14 residues in the CDR3. The CDR3 coding sequence is TGTGCCAGCAGCCCGTGGACTAGTTCAGCTGAGCAGTTCTTC. This sequence encodes CASSPWTSSAEQFF.

The chain has TRBV2 and TRBJ1-1, with no clear D. Germline lookup yields CDR1 SNHLY and CDR2 FYNNEI. Between the trimmed V and J ends, which lost 4 bases and 0 bases, there was a span of 6 bases. The length of the CDR3 is 13 residues. Here the CDR3 reads CASSVSLNTEAFF. The CDR3, as DNA: TGTGCCAGCAGTGTCTCCTTGAACACTGAAGCTTTCTTT.

This clonotype has only a few counts. The rearrangement links TRBV20-1 to TRBJ1-2; 7 nucleotides agree with TRBD1. With 5 bases clipped from V and 1 base from J, the junction kept 10 bases outside the gene matches. Germline V lookup: CDR1 DFQATT, CDR2 SNEGSKA (reference sequence). The CDR3 has 15 residues. CDR3 protein: CSAFHRGHDNYGYTF. The CDR3, as DNA: TGCAGTGCTTTTCACAGGGGCCACGATAACTATGGCTACACCTTC.

The rearrangement links TRBV16 to TRBJ2-1, with 10 bases fitting TRBD1. The V and J ends lost 2 bases and 9 bases, in that order; junction bases with no gene match: 4. The CDR3 covers 14 residues. In germline, CDR1 is KGHSY, CDR2 FQNENV. The CDR3 DNA reads TGTGCCAGCAGCCAACGGACAGGGGGTGGTGAGCAGTTCTTC. Translating gives CASSQRTGGGEQFF.

Only a few counts were recorded for this clonotype. V gene TRBV7-9 combines with J gene TRBJ1-6; D perhaps matches TRBD1 (5 bases). The V and J ends lost 8 bases and 5 bases respectively, with 13 bases between them. Germline CDR1 and CDR2: SEHNR and FQNEAQ (reference sequence). The CDR3 runs to 14 residues. The CDR3 bases are TGTGCCAGCCGATACGACAGTGATAATTCACCCCTCCACTTT. Translating it yields CASRYDSDNSPLHF.

The V gene is TRBV7-8, the J gene TRBJ1-1; D gene unclear. The V gene's germline CDR1 is SGHVS and CDR2 FQNEAQ. The V gene lost 0 bases and the J gene lost 1 base, with 9 bases spanning the gap. This CDR3 contains 15 residues. The CDR3 DNA sequence: TGTGCCAGCAGCTTAGCGCTATCGGGGAACACTGAAGCTTTCTTT. Its protein is CASSLALSGNTEAFF.

This chain uses TRBV3-1 with TRBJ2-1; the D gene is possibly TRBD1 (5 bases). There are 13 residues in the CDR3. Germline CDR1 and CDR2: LGHDT and YNNKEL (reference sequence). The V end was cut by 0 bases, the J end by 14 bases, with 14 bases between. This CDR3 is CASSQDGATKEFF. CDR3 DNA: TGTGCCAGCAGCCAAGATGGGGCAACCAAGGAGTTCTTC.

The chain joins TRBV12-3 or TRBV12-4 to TRBJ1-4, with 8 bases identical to TRBD1. CDR3 length: 15 residues. V was pared by 6 bases and J by 3 bases, with 6 bases of the junction left unmatched. CDR3 bases: TGTGCCAGCAGCTTGATGACAGGGGCTAATGAAAAACTGTTTTTT. This gives the protein CASSLMTGANEKLFF.

V is TRBV12-3 or TRBV12-4 and J is TRBJ1-6, with D possibly being TRBD1 (5 bases). The CDR3 extends over 14 amino acids. Trimming pared 6 bases from V and 5 bases from J, leaving 11 bases between. The CDR3 protein is CASRPGPNNSPLHF. In DNA, the CDR3 is TGTGCCAGCAGGCCGGGACCGAATAATTCACCCCTCCACTTT.

This chain joins TRBV10-3 and TRBJ1-5; 7 bases fit TRBD1. This CDR3 spans 15 amino acids. Germline V gives CDR1 ENHRY, CDR2 SYGVKD. The junction had 11 bases not matched to a gene; V was cut back by 10 bases and J by 2 bases. CDR3: CATRRQGQGNQPQHF. CDR3 nucleotides: TGTGCCACCCGCCGACAGGGCCAAGGCAATCAGCCCCAGCATTTT.

This clonotype has only a few counts. The J gene is TRBJ2-2, the V gene TRBV27, with 9 bases aligning to TRBD1. Germline lookup yields CDR1 MNHEY and CDR2 SMNVEV (reference sequence). V was clipped by 6 bases and J by 4 bases; unmatched bases: 9. The CDR3 spans 16 residues. CDR3 in amino acids: CASRHLGQGFTGELFF. CDR3 nucleotides: TGTGCCAGCAGGCACTTGGGACAGGGTTTCACCGGGGAGCTGTTTTTT.

This sequence joins TRBV20-1 and TRBJ1-4; D is undetermined. V was pared by 0 bases and J by 13 bases, with 9 bases between. CDR3 length equals 11 residues. Per germline, CDR1 DFQATT and CDR2 SNEGSKA (reference sequence). Here the CDR3 DNA reads TGCAGTGCTAGAGATGGCCGAGTACTGTTTTTT. Translation: CSARDGRVLFF.

This clonotype was observed a few times. The V call is TRBV11-3, the J call TRBJ2-5, with TRBD2 identical over 8 bases. Germline-derived CDR1 and CDR2 are SGHNT and YENEEA. CDR3 length: 17 residues. Trimming cost V 5 bases and J 1 base; bases outside gene matches: 12. CDR3 amino acids: CASSLYGSGSLQETQYF. CDR3 DNA sequence: TGTGCCAGCAGCCTTTACGGGAGCGGGAGTCTCCAAGAGACCCAGTACTTC.

The chain recombines TRBV5-6 with TRBJ2-2; D is unresolved. Per germline, CDR1 SGHDT and CDR2 YYEEEE. Trimming removed 6 bases at V and 0 bases at J, with 12 bases between. The CDR3 is 15 residues long. This CDR3 reads CASTLAVTNTGELFF. Here the CDR3 DNA reads TGTGCCAGCACTCTGGCGGTGACGAACACCGGGGAGCTGTTTTTT.

The genes are TRBV12-3 or TRBV12-4 and TRBJ2-3, with D hard to call. The V end lost 5 bases, the J end lost 2 bases, and 11 bases lay between the germline ends. This CDR3 has 14 amino acids. Here the CDR3 reads CASSPARYTDTQYF. The DNA for the CDR3 is TGTGCCAGCAGTCCCGCTAGGTACACAGATACGCAGTATTTT.

The CDR3, as DNA: TGTGCCAGCAGTTTCGCGGGGGGCGCGTCCGCTGAAGCTTTCTTT. It yields the protein CASSFAGGASAEAFF. The rearrangement joins TRBV12-3 or TRBV12-4 to TRBJ1-1, with a weak D call TRBD1 (6 bases). With 3 bases removed from V and 6 bases from J, the gap between germline ends came to 17 bases. The CDR3 is made up of 15 amino acids.

This clonotype was counted at least ten times. V is TRBV7-8 and J is TRBJ1-2; D possibly corresponds to TRBD1 (6 bases). Germline V lookup: CDR1 SGHVS, CDR2 FQNEAQ. The CDR3 sequence is 14 residues long. Deletions cut 6 bases from V and 2 bases from J, with 13 bases between. The CDR3 spells CASSPTGQNYGYTF. The DNA of the CDR3 is TGTGCCAGCAGTCCTACAGGGCAAAACTATGGCTACACCTTC.

The rearrangement links TRBV20-1 to TRBJ1-3; D ambiguous. The V end lost 7 bases, the J end lost 4 bases, and 14 bases lay between the germline ends. Germline CDR1 and CDR2: DFQATT and SNEGSKA (reference sequence). The CDR3 runs to 13 residues. In nucleotides, the CDR3 is TGCAGTGTCCCCCGCCCGGGCGGAAACACCATATATTTT. Translated, it gives CSVPRPGGNTIYF.

This clonotype was seen a handful of times. The chain uses TRBV5-1 and TRBJ2-1; TRBD1 agrees at 11 bases. Germline-derived CDR1 and CDR2 are SGHRS and YFSETQ. V shed 4 bases, J shed 5 bases, and the junction held 8 bases outside the gene matches. This CDR3 contains 16 residues. The CDR3 loop is CASSGVGQGANNEQFF. DNA for the CDR3: TGCGCCAGCAGCGGAGTCGGACAGGGGGCGAACAATGAGCAGTTCTTC.

The chain combines TRBV4-1 with TRBJ2-1; TRBD1 agrees at 7 bases. Germline loops: CDR1 MGHRA, CDR2 YSYEKL. V lost 2 bases to trimming and J lost 9 bases; unmatched junction nucleotides: 13. The CDR3 covers 16 residues. CDR3 in DNA: TGCGCCAGCAGCCAACTGGGACAGAGGAGCGACGGTGAGCAGTTCTTC. Protein sequence: CASSQLGQRSDGEQFF.

This clonotype occurred a few times. CDR3 sequence: CASSPPREADTQYF. The CDR3 DNA reads TGTGCCAGCAGCCCTCCTAGGGAGGCAGATACGCAGTATTTT. This chain joins TRBV7-9 and TRBJ2-3; D may be TRBD2 (6 bases). The CDR3 length is 14 residues. CDR1 and CDR2 (germline): SEHNR, FQNEAQ (reference sequence). V lost 5 bases, J lost 4 bases, and 13 bases lay in between.

This chain connects TRBV18 to TRBJ1-1; no definite D call. V lost 1 base to trimming and J lost 5 bases, with 5 bases between them. This CDR3 has 12 residues. Germline assignment: CDR1 KGHSH and CDR2 LQKENI. This chain's CDR3 is CASSPQETEAFF. DNA of the CDR3: TGTGCCAGCTCACCACAGGAGACTGAAGCTTTCTTT. Using reference TRBV18 and TRBJ1-1 for the parts outside the CDR3, the full variable domain is NAGVMQNPRHLVRRRGQEARLRCSPMKGHSHVYWYRQLPEEGLKFMVYLQKENIIDESGMPKERFSAEFPKEGPSILRIQQVVRGDSAAYFCASSPQETEAFFGQGTRLTVV.

This sequence joins TRBV20-1 and TRBJ1-2; possible D gene TRBD1, 6 bases. CDR1 is DFQATT, CDR2 SNEGSKA, per germline (reference sequence). The CDR3 is made up of 14 amino acids. V lost 1 base and J lost 7, with 16 bases in between. Here the CDR3 reads CSARAGQGMRGYTF. CDR3 in DNA: TGCAGTGCTAGAGCCGGGCAGGGGATGCGTGGCTACACCTTC.

The genes are TRBV7-6 and TRBJ2-7, with TRBD2 matching over 11 bases. With 5 bases clipped from V and 5 bases from J, the junction kept 5 bases outside the gene matches. There are 14 residues in the CDR3. Per the germline V gene, CDR1 is SGHVS and CDR2 is FNYEAQ. CDR3 protein: CASSPWTSGHEQYF. The CDR3 nucleotides read TGTGCCAGCAGCCCTTGGACTAGCGGGCACGAGCAGTACTTC.